This TCR beta chain was documented in a study of early T cells in non-severe SARS-CoV-2 infection. Whole-study context: Sequenced material consisted of bulk RNA (from unsorted whole blood), and chains were unpaired.

Findings and caveats of the study: Clonotype matching in VDJdb favored anti-spike CD8 responses and did not capture private and CD4 specificities.

This clonotype was seen ten or more times. Its antigen is unidentified. Unique molecular identifiers were affixed to single, distinct cDNA molecules. TCRdb analysed the 5' RACE reads with MiXCR anew, one entry per CDR3 protein. The table has fewer than 30,000 distinct CDR3 sequences, 4.3% seen once. This sequence originates from an adult who was a healthcare worker with PCR-confirmed SARS-CoV-2 infection or an uninfected control (not recorded which). Specimen: whole blood.

The CDR3 DNA reads as TGCAGTGCAGACCACACAGATACGCAGTATTTT. It codes for CSADHTDTQYF. The chain couples TRBV20-1 to TRBJ2-3; D is ambiguous. From germline, CDR1 is DFQATT and CDR2 SNEGSKA (reference sequence). This CDR3 has 11 residues. Trimming pared 6 bases from V and 2 bases from J, leaving 6 bases between.